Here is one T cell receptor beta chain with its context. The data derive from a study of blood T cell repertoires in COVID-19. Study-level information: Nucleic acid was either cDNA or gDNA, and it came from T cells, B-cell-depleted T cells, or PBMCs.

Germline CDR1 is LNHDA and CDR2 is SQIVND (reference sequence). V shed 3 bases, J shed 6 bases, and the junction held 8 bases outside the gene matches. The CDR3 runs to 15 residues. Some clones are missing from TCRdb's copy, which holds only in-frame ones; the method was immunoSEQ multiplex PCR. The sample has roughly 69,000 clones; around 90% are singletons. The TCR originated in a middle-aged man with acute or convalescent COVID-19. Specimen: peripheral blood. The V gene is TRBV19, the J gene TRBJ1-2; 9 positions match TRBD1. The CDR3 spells CASSISGTGFNGYTF. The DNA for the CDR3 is TGTGCCAGTAGTATTTCCGGGACAGGGTTTAATGGCTACACCTTC.